A selection of T cell receptor beta chains follows, all from one sample in a study of T cells in Graves' hyperthyroidism and ophthalmopathy. TCRdb re-derived calls from the multiplex PCR reads in MiXCR, one entry per CDR3 protein. The data hold 250,000 to 300,000 distinct CDR3 sequences, with about a sixth observed a single time. Sample: blood. The receptors come from a woman aged 60 to 75 with Graves' ophthalmopathy. Both conserved end residues are part of each CDR3. D genes are given only for firm matches. Rows give clone size only sometimes, using once, few, many, or a class for an expanded clone.

V gene: TRBV19; D gene: -; clone size: -; J gene: TRBJ2-2; CDR3 DNA: TGTGCCAGTAGGACAGGTTTTGGCACCGGGGAGCTGTTTTTT; CDR3 protein: CASRTGFGTGELFF
V gene: TRBV7-2; D gene: -; clone size: many; J gene: TRBJ1-4; CDR3 DNA: TGTGCCAGCAGCTTAACGGCCTACAGTACAACTAATGAAAAACTGTTTTTT; CDR3 protein: CASSLTAYSTTNEKLFF
V gene: TRBV24-1; D gene: -; clone size: -; J gene: TRBJ2-3; CDR3 DNA: TGTGCCACCAGTGATGTAATGACTGGAGATACGCAGTATTTT; CDR3 protein: CATSDVMTGDTQYF
V gene: TRBV4-1; D gene: TRBD1; clone size: few; J gene: TRBJ2-3; CDR3 DNA: TGCGCCAGCAGCCATACGGGGACAGTGGGAGATACGCAGTATTTT; CDR3 protein: CASSHTGTVGDTQYF
V gene: TRBV3-1; D gene: TRBD1; clone size: few; J gene: TRBJ2-7; CDR3 DNA: TGTGCCAGCAGCCAATTTACAGGGGCCGGCGAGCAGTACTTC; CDR3 protein: CASSQFTGAGEQYF
V gene: TRBV4-1; D gene: -; clone size: many; J gene: TRBJ2-7; CDR3 DNA: TGCGCCAGCAGCCAACTTGGTAGCTCCTACGAGCAGTACTTC; CDR3 protein: CASSQLGSSYEQYF
V gene: TRBV19; D gene: -; clone size: many; J gene: TRBJ1-1; CDR3 DNA: TGTGCCAGTAGCATGAAGGGGGACACTGAAGCTTTCTTT; CDR3 protein: CASSMKGDTEAFF
V gene: TRBV7-9; D gene: -; clone size: many; J gene: TRBJ1-1; CDR3 DNA: TGTGCCAGCAGCTTTTCCGGCAGGGGGAACACTGAAGCTTTCTTT; CDR3 protein: CASSFSGRGNTEAFF
V gene: TRBV14; D gene: -; clone size: few; J gene: TRBJ1-1; CDR3 DNA: TGTGCCAGCAGCCGTCGCGGGGGTCTCACTGAAGCTTTCTTT; CDR3 protein: CASSRRGGLTEAFF
V gene: TRBV6-2/TRBV6-3; D gene: -; clone size: -; J gene: TRBJ2-7; CDR3 DNA: TGTGCCAGCAGTTACTCGAATCCAAGCTCCTACGAGCAGTACTTC; CDR3 protein: CASSYSNPSSYEQYF
V gene: TRBV18; D gene: TRBD2; clone size: many; J gene: TRBJ2-5; CDR3 DNA: TGTGCCAGCTCACGGACTAGCGGGAGAGGCGGAGAGACCCAGTACTTC; CDR3 protein: CASSRTSGRGGETQYF
V gene: TRBV5-6; D gene: -; clone size: few; J gene: TRBJ1-5; CDR3 DNA: TGTGCCAGCAGCTTGGCGGGCAGGGGCCAAGGTCAGCCCCAGCATTTT; CDR3 protein: CASSLAGRGQGQPQHF
V gene: TRBV2; D gene: TRBD2; clone size: many; J gene: TRBJ2-1; CDR3 DNA: TGTGCCAGCAGACAACCTTGGGGGACTAGCGGGAGGGGATCGAGATACAATGAGCAGTTCTTC; CDR3 protein: CASRQPWGTSGRGSRYNEQFF
V gene: TRBV4-1; D gene: -; clone size: many; J gene: TRBJ2-5; CDR3 DNA: TGCGCCAGCAGCCAAGTGGGCAGGGGAAGGCAAGAGACCCAGTACTTC; CDR3 protein: CASSQVGRGRQETQYF